This TCR beta chain was obtained from a study of blood T cells in healthy people across ages. Broader study findings: In older individuals, TCR beta diversity per million T cells was lower, falling roughly linearly with age. Long-lived donors exceeded aged donors in naive CD4+ cells and diversity. Unknown CMV status may confound age-related changes in expanded clones.

Germline CDR1 is SGHDT and CDR2 is YYEEEE. V lost 3 bases, J lost 4 bases, and 17 bases lay in between. The CDR3 has 16 amino acids. On this clonotype itself: Its antigen is as yet unknown.

The authors ran a second PCR of roughly 6 to 12 cycles using a sample-barcoded 5' primer and a J-beta primer mix. Researchers report that a template-switch adaptor with 12 random nucleotides tagged each cDNA molecule. TCRdb reprocessed the 5' RACE reads via MiXCR and lists one record per CDR3 protein. The top ten hold about 32% of the sample, which has approximately 690,000 distinct CDR3 sequences, roughly two fifths seen once. The clonotype comes from a man older than 75 in good health. J is TRBJ1-5 and V is TRBV5-6; no reliable D call. The sequencing input was blood. The DNA for the CDR3 is TGTGCCAGCAGCTCGACTGGACGTCAAGCTAATCAGCCCCAGCATTTT. Translated: CASSSTGRQANQPQHF. Complete variable domain (other parts from reference TRBV5-6 and TRBJ1-5): DAGVTQSPTHLIKTRGQQVTLRCSPKSGHDTVSWYQQALGQGPQFIFQYYEEEERQRGNFPDRFSGHQFPNYSSELNVNALLLGDSALYLCASSSTGRQANQPQHFGDGTRLSIL.